This entry lists 3 T cell receptor beta chains sequenced from one sample in a study of T-cell reconstitution after alpha-beta-depleted transplantation in children (dated by TCRdb to 2016 to 2018). Libraries were made using PCR. TCRdb lists the instrument as Illumina HiSeq 2500. To normalize quantification of the TCRbeta repertoire, the TCR libraries were built with molecular barcoding that relied on unique molecular identifiers. TCRdb trimmed the raw reads at Q25, called clones with MiXCR and kept productive beta chains. Entries are consolidated by CDR3 protein sequence, retaining the most common genes and DNA. The sample profile shows 190,000 or so distinct CDR3 sequences; around 6.8% of them were found once. The top ten hold over 2.5% of the sample. Material: PBMCs from the stem cell graft donor, obtained from the stem cell graft. These receptors were collected from a human donor who donated a stem cell graft to a child with Wiskott-Aldrich syndrome.

This clonotype was seen many times. CDR3 sequence reads: CASSPGRRASSYNEQFF. Written as DNA, the CDR3 is TGTGCCAGCTCACCGGGACGAAGGGCCAGCTCCTACAATGAGCAGTTCTTC. The genes are TRBV18 and TRBJ2-1; TRBD1 or TRBD2 may be the D gene (5 bases each). Per germline, CDR1 KGHSH and CDR2 LQKENI. The V gene lost 3 bases and the J gene lost 0 bases, with 15 bases spanning the gap. The CDR3 contains 17 residues.

J is TRBJ2-4 and V is TRBV5-6; no clear D. The CDR3 runs to 17 residues. The V end lost 2 bases, the J end lost 8 bases, and 23 bases lay between the germline ends. Germline-derived CDR1 and CDR2 are SGHDT and YYEEEE. The CDR3 reads CASSFVKVIGSKDIQYF. Written as DNA, the CDR3 is TGTGCCAGCAGCTTCGTGAAAGTCATAGGTTCTAAGGACATTCAGTACTTC.

Ten or more counts support this clonotype. The gene calls are TRBV24-1 and TRBJ2-3; TRBD1 or TRBD2 may be the D gene (5 bases each). This CDR3 is built from 16 residues. Germline CDR1 KGHDR, CDR2 SFDVKD. V shed 2 bases and J shed 6 bases, with 17 bases lying between them. CDR3 in DNA: TGTGCCACCAGTGATTGGTCACTCAGCGAGGGGGATACGCAGTATTTT. Protein: CATSDWSLSEGDTQYF.